This is a list of T cell receptor beta chains from one sample in a study of blood T cells in healthy people across ages. TCRdb recomputed calls from the 5' RACE reads with MiXCR, one row per CDR3 protein. The sample includes about 1.6 million distinct CDR3 sequences, about 32% seen only once; the top ten take about 11%. The specimen was blood. Every receptor here comes from a young woman in good health. Both conserved end residues are part of each CDR3. The D gene is left open where the match is weak. Clone size is not always given. Where it is, it says once, few, many or a class for expanded clones.

size	V	D	J	CDR3	DNA
many	TRBV11-2	-	TRBJ2-7	CASSLPGSSIYEQYF	TGTGCCAGCAGCTTACCGGGGAGCAGTATCTACGAGCAGTACTTC
-	TRBV12-5	TRBD2	TRBJ2-1	CASGLVAGGGQFF	TGTGCTAGTGGTTTGGTAGCGGGAGGCGGGCAGTTCTTC
-	TRBV12-3/TRBV12-4	TRBD1	TRBJ1-4	CASSADRGTGKLFF	TGTGCCAGCAGTGCCGACAGGGGTACAGGAAAACTGTTTTTT
-	TRBV27	-	TRBJ1-2	CASPLGYTF	TGTGCCAGCCCACTTGGCTACACCTTC
-	TRBV6-2/TRBV6-3	-	TRBJ1-5	CASSYSTPQPQHF	TGTGCCAGCAGTTACTCAACCCCCCAGCCCCAGCATTTT
-	TRBV20-1	-	TRBJ2-7	CSARGGDKPYEQYF	TGCAGTGCTAGGGGGGGGGACAAACCCTACGAGCAGTACTTC
-	TRBV28	-	TRBJ2-7	CASSAWSYEQYF	TGTGCCAGCAGCGCATGGTCCTACGAGCAGTACTTC
few	TRBV9	-	TRBJ2-3	CASSSPPQGRSTDTQYF	TGTGCCAGCAGCTCCCCCCCTCAGGGTCGGAGCACAGATACGCAGTATTTT
-	TRBV5-1	-	TRBJ1-2	CASSLVEGTLYGYTF	TGCGCCAGCAGCTTGGTGGAGGGAACTTTATATGGCTACACCTTC
few	TRBV7-9	TRBD2	TRBJ2-5	CASTTSGGQETQYF	TGTGCCAGCACGACTAGCGGGGGCCAAGAGACCCAGTACTTC
few	TRBV7-9	TRBD1	TRBJ2-7	CASSPMGAGTVGYEQYF	TGTGCCAGCAGCCCAATGGGTGCCGGGACAGTGGGCTACGAGCAGTACTTC
-	TRBV10-3	-	TRBJ2-5	CAISEAPGRVDETQYF	TGTGCCATCAGTGAGGCCCCGGGCAGGGTAGACGAGACCCAGTACTTC
-	TRBV20-1	-	TRBJ2-1	CSAHRFNYNEQFF	TGCAGTGCTCACAGATTTAACTACAATGAGCAGTTCTTC
-	TRBV20-1	-	TRBJ1-1	CSARAGNSGNTEAFF	TGCAGTGCCCGGGCAGGGAATAGTGGGAACACTGAAGCTTTCTTT
-	TRBV12-3/TRBV12-4	TRBD1	TRBJ1-4	CASSSRDRGPINNEKLFF	TGTGCCAGCAGTAGCCGGGACAGGGGCCCTATTAATAATGAAAAACTGTTTTTT
-	TRBV5-1	-	TRBJ1-5	CASSLAGGVNQPQHF	TGCGCCAGCAGCTTGGCCGGGGGAGTAAATCAGCCCCAGCATTTT
-	TRBV4-1	-	TRBJ2-5	CASSQDRQAQEAQYF	TGCGCCAGCAGCCAAGATAGACAGGCTCAAGAGGCCCAGTACTTC
-	TRBV5-1	TRBD1	TRBJ1-1	CASSLAYKFRDRGSTEAFF	TGCGCCAGCAGCTTGGCCTACAAATTCCGGGACAGGGGTAGCACTGAAGCTTTCTTT
-	TRBV10-3	TRBD2	TRBJ2-1	CAIRPLGLAVGEQFF	TGTGCCATCAGACCTCTGGGACTAGCGGTCGGTGAGCAGTTCTTC
few	TRBV9	TRBD2	TRBJ2-3	CASSVGTSGVQRGGDTQYF	TGTGCCAGCAGCGTTGGGACTAGCGGGGTCCAACGGGGCGGAGATACGCAGTATTTT
-	TRBV4-1	TRBD1	TRBJ1-1	CASSPGQGWSEAFF	TGCGCCAGCAGCCCCGGACAGGGCTGGAGTGAAGCTTTCTTT
few	TRBV20-1	-	TRBJ2-7	CSATNRASYEQYF	TGCAGTGCAACCAACAGGGCCTCCTACGAGCAGTACTTC
-	TRBV6-2/TRBV6-3	-	TRBJ1-4	CASQRGGSEKLFF	TGTGCCAGCCAAAGGGGGGGGAGTGAAAAACTGTTTTTT
-	TRBV5-1	TRBD2	TRBJ2-5	CASSLAVAGGQGETQYF	TGCGCCAGCAGCTTGGCCGTGGCGGGAGGCCAGGGGGAGACCCAGTACTTC
many	TRBV28	-	TRBJ2-1	CASSSGLYNEQFF	TGTGCCAGCAGCTCGGGACTGTACAATGAGCAGTTCTTC
-	TRBV7-2	TRBD2	TRBJ2-1	CASRFDCGSYNEQFF	TGTGCCAGCAGATTTGATTGCGGGAGCTACAATGAGCAGTTCTTC
few	TRBV6-1	TRBD1	TRBJ1-5	CASSEGTGGMGPQHF	TGTGCCAGCAGTGAAGGGACAGGCGGGATGGGGCCCCAGCATTTT
-	TRBV3-1	-	TRBJ1-2	CASSPRAGTNYGYTF	TGTGCCAGCAGCCCGCGGGCAGGAACTAACTATGGCTACACCTTC
few	TRBV4-1	-	TRBJ2-6	CASSQERSQPGANVLTF	TGCGCCAGCAGCCAAGAAAGGTCCCAGCCCGGGGCCAACGTCCTGACTTTC
few	TRBV20-1	-	TRBJ2-1	CSARVVNNEQFF	TGCAGTGCTAGAGTGGTGAATAATGAGCAGTTCTTC
once	TRBV7-3	TRBD1	TRBJ2-1	CASSSRDRGILSYNEQFF	TGTGCCAGCAGCTCCCGGGACAGGGGGATTTTGTCGTACAATGAGCAGTTCTTC
few	TRBV7-3	-	TRBJ2-3	CASSFDRTDTQYF	TGTGCCAGCAGCTTTGACCGCACAGATACGCAGTATTTT
-	TRBV20-1	-	TRBJ1-5	CSASGSSNQPQHF	TGCAGTGCTAGTGGTTCTAGCAATCAGCCCCAGCATTTT
many	TRBV9	TRBD2	TRBJ2-1	CASSPSGGLGYNEQFF	TGTGCCAGCAGCCCTTCGGGGGGGCTAGGCTACAATGAGCAGTTCTTC
-	TRBV7-3	-	TRBJ2-7	CASSPSGGVFSEQYF	TGTGCCAGCAGCCCGAGTGGTGGGGTGTTTAGTGAGCAGTACTTC
-	TRBV12-3/TRBV12-4	-	TRBJ2-1	CASSLNLSEQFF	TGTGCCAGCAGTTTAAACCTGTCTGAGCAGTTCTTC
-	TRBV6-5	-	TRBJ2-3	CASSLSHRGGTDTQYF	TGTGCCAGCAGTTTGTCACACAGAGGAGGCACAGATACGCAGTATTTT
few	TRBV27	-	TRBJ2-5	CASSRDPSGDGETQYF	TGTGCCAGCAGTCGAGACCCTTCAGGGGATGGAGAGACCCAGTACTTC
-	TRBV4-1	-	TRBJ2-2	CASSLRAGITGELFF	TGCGCCAGCAGCCTGCGTGCCGGGATCACCGGGGAGCTGTTTTTT
few	TRBV5-1	TRBD1	TRBJ1-2	CASSLGQGWSGYTF	TGCGCCAGCAGCTTGGGACAGGGTTGGAGTGGCTACACCTTC
few	TRBV11-2	TRBD2	TRBJ2-7	CASRRTSGRAGYEQYF	TGTGCCAGCAGGCGGACTAGCGGGAGGGCGGGTTACGAGCAGTACTTC
-	TRBV29-1	-	TRBJ1-1	CSAHTGLNTEAFF	TGCAGCGCGCACACAGGCTTGAACACTGAAGCTTTCTTT
-	TRBV6-5	-	TRBJ1-2	CASSYYTDYGYTF	TGTGCCAGCAGTTACTATACGGACTATGGCTACACCTTC
many	TRBV15	TRBD2	TRBJ2-1	CATSASRLAGKYNEQFF	TGTGCCACCAGCGCCTCTCGGCTAGCGGGAAAGTACAATGAGCAGTTCTTC
-	TRBV11-2	TRBD2	TRBJ2-3	CARSLEPGREATQYF	TGTGCCAGAAGCTTAGAACCGGGGAGGGAGGCTACGCAGTATTTT
few	TRBV13	TRBD1	TRBJ1-1	CASLYGGTAAATEAFF	TGTGCCAGCTTATACGGTGGGACAGCGGCGGCCACTGAAGCTTTCTTT